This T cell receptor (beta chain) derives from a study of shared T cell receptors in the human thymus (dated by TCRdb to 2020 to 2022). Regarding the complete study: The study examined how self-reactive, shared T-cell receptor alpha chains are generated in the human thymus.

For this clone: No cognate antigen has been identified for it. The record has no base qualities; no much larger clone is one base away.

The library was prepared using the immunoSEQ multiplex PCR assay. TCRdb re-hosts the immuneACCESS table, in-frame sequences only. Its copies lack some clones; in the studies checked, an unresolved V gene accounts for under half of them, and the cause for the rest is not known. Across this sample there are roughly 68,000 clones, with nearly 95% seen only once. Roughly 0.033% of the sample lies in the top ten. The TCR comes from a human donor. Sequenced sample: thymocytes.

DNA sequence: TGTGCCAGCAGCTCAAACAGGACAGTTTCCACAGATACGCAGTATTTT. The encoded protein is CASSSNRTVSTDTQYF. The rearranged segments are TRBV5-8 and TRBJ2-3; the D gene is possibly TRBD1, with 6 bases matching. Counted from cysteine to phenylalanine, this CDR3 has 16 amino acids. The sequence is cut down to CDR3 DNA, 48 bases in frame from base 1. At the junction V is shortened by 3 bases and J by 2 bases, with 16 bases in between. Looking up the germline V gene yields CDR1 SGHTS and CDR2 YDEGEE. Supplemented by the reference TRBV5-8 and TRBJ2-3 proteins around the CDR3, the complete variable domain is EAGVTQSPTHLIKTRGQQATLRCSPISGHTSVYWYQQALGLGLQFLLWYDEGEERNRGNFPPRFSGRQFPNYSSELNVNALELEDSALYLCASSSNRTVSTDTQYFGPGTRLTVL.